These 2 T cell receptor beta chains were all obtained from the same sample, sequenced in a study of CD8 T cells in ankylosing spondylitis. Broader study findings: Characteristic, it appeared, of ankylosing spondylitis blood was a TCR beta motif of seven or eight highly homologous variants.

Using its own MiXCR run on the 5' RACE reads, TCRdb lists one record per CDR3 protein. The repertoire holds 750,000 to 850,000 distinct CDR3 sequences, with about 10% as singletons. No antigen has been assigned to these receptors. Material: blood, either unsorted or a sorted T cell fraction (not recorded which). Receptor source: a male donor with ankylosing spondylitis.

CDR3 in amino acids: CASSQGAVYIYEQYF. The CDR3 DNA reads TGTGCCAGCAGCCAGGGGGCTGTATACATATACGAGCAGTACTTC. This chain links TRBV6-1 with TRBJ2-7; 8 bases match TRBD1. V was pared by 6 bases and J by 4 bases, with 11 bases of the junction left unmatched. The germline V gene has CDR1 MNHNS and CDR2 SASEGT. This CDR3 is 15 amino acids long.

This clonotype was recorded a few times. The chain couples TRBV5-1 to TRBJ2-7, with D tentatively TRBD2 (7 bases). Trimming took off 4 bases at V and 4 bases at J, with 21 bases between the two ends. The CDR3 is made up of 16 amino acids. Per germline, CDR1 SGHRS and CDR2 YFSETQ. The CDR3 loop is CASSPLLAEGGYEQYF. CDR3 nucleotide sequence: TGCGCCAGCAGCCCCCTTCTAGCGGAGGGGGGTTACGAGCAGTACTTC.